This T cell receptor beta chain is from a study of radiation and T cells in renal cell carcinoma (dated by TCRdb to 2020 to 2022). Concerning the study at large: In total, almost 55 samples, comprising around 26 tumors and some 27 peripheral blood samples, were subjected to TCR beta sequencing. The final blood draw took place at 4 weeks after radiation, the same time as nephrectomy. Across all 50 or so samples, 4,000,000 or so unique CDR3 nucleotide sequences encoding roughly 2.7 million unique CDR3 amino acid sequences were identified. The research as a whole found: Changes in the blood repertoire were not tracked past 4 weeks after treatment. Because pretreatment tumor biopsies were not available, the study could not determine whether clonotypes were already present within the tumor at baseline. Effects of radiation dose or scheduling on the TCR repertoire could not be addressed with the single-armed trial design. Top tumor clonotypes rose in blood from baseline to 2 weeks post-radiation, then contracted by 4 weeks, suggesting transient expansion of tumor-resident clones.

TCR beta libraries were generated from genomic DNA with the immunoSEQ kit, following the manufacturer's recommendations. To prepare libraries, a first multiplex PCR with proprietary primers was run, followed by a second PCR that added unique barcodes, and a bead cleanup was done after each round. A positive control reaction and a negative control reaction, both provided in the kit, were run with every batch of samples. The final libraries were assessed on an Agilent 4200 TapeStation D1000 ScreenTape, pooled by volume, and quantified by qPCR. Sequencing ran on an Illumina NextSeq500 with a MidOutput 150-cycle cartridge, using 156 Read1 and 15 Index1 cycles with kit custom primers. The pooled library was loaded at roughly 1 pM with roughly 19% PhiX control spiked in. On the study's bioinformatics: The vendor-processed data were analyzed in R, and a clonotype was defined as all T cells that share the same CDR3 nucleotide sequence. For clone abundance analyses, frequencies were normalized to the 10,000 most abundant clones per sample. Public T cell clones, which averaged fewer than five per sample, were excluded before analysis. Tumor-enriched and baseline blood-enriched clonotypes were defined by at least a 32-fold difference in abundance between compartments. A beta-binomial differential abundance model was used to identify clonotypes that expanded or contracted between blood time points. Similarity between tumor and blood repertoires was quantified using the Baroni-Urbani and Buser coefficient, and groups were compared with two-tailed Wilcoxon tests in R. TCRdb obtained this table from immuneACCESS and retained in-frame rearrangements with V and J assigned. These tables miss some clones; where compared with another copy, unresolved V genes account for less than half of the shortfall, and the remainder is unexplained. V and J calls and clone size are given by that table; D and trimming were obtained from the DNA. Across this sample there are roughly 90,000 clones, with around four fifths seen only once. Approximately 8.8% of the sample belongs to the ten largest clones.

Worth noting for this clone: Which antigen it targets is not known. No much larger clone is present one base from it, and per-base qualities are unavailable.

What this sample's time point label stands for: blood 4 weeks post-SBRT, at nephrectomy. This specimen's treatment or condition label, per the study, means: 15 Gy SBRT to primary tumor, nephrectomy 4 weeks later. The samples were obtained from a clinical trial, where primary renal cell carcinomas were treated with 15 Gy stereotactic body radiation therapy and then removed by nephrectomy 4 weeks afterward. To follow tumor-enriched clonotypes, peripheral blood was collected serially from radiation-treated patients at baseline and again at 2 weeks and 4 weeks after SBRT. Every patient had renal cell carcinoma of clear cell pathology. Genomic DNA for TCR sequencing was prepared using the QIAamp DNA Blood Mini Kit (Qiagen). Samples were included in the analyses only if all quality control checks were passed. From its cysteine to its phenylalanine, the CDR3 spans 15 amino acids. Solely the CDR3 DNA is kept, with 45 bases framed from the first base. V and J lose 0 bases and 2 bases, and a span of 7 bases separates them. CDR1 is given as MDHEN and CDR2 as SYDVKM, both from the germline V gene.

The TCR was taken from a man in his fifties or sixties with renal cell carcinoma. The V and J genes are TRBV28 and TRBJ1-4; the D region possibly corresponds to TRBD1 (5 bases align). The sample here was blood, taken from a patient whose treatment included radiotherapy and nephrectomy. CDR3 protein: CASSLWGGTNEKLFF. The nucleotides read TGTGCCAGCAGTTTATGGGGGGGTACTAATGAAAAACTGTTTTTT.